The text below deals with one T cell receptor beta chain. Per germline, CDR1 SGHTA and CDR2 FQGNSA. Trimming took 4 bases from V and 7 from J, leaving 11 bases between them. The CDR3 contains 13 residues. The sample is drawn from a study of T-cell reconstitution after alpha-beta-depleted transplantation in children. The authors prepared the TCRbeta library with unique molecular identifiers. One entry per CDR3 protein, called by TCRdb with MiXCR from the PCR reads. The sample includes about 580,000 distinct CDR3 sequences, roughly a quarter seen only once; the top ten take less than 40%. The gene calls are TRBV7-2 and TRBJ1-3; the D gene is possibly TRBD1 (5 bases). Sequencing used PBMCs, obtained before TCRalphabeta/CD19-depleted stem cell transplant. The clonotype was recovered from a boy in the first two years of life with Wiskott-Aldrich syndrome, due to receive a stem cell transplant. The CDR3 sequence: CASSSPGGNTIYF. In DNA, the CDR3 is TGTGCCAGCAGCTCCCCCGGGGGGAACACCATATATTTT. The variable domain in full, with the rest retrieved from reference TRBV7-2 and TRBJ1-3, is GAGVSQSPSNKVTEKGKDVELRCDPISGHTALYWYRQSLGQGLEFLIYFQGNSAPDKSGLPSDRFSAERTGGSVSTLTIQRTQQEDSAVYLCASSSPGGNTIYFGEGSWLTVV.